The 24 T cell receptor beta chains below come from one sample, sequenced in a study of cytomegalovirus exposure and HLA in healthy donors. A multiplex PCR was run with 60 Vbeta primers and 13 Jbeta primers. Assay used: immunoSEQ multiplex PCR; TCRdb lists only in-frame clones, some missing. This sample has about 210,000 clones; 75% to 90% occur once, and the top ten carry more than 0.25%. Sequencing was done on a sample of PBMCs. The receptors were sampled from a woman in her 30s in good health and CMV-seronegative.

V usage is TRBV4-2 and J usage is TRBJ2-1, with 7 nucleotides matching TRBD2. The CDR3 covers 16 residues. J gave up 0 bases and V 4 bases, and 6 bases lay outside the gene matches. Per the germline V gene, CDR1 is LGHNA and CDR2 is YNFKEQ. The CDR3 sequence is CASSPLGGSSYNEQFF. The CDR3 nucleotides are TGTGCCAGCAGCCCCTTGGGGGGGAGCTCCTACAATGAGCAGTTCTTC.

In DNA, the CDR3 is TGTGCCAGCAGCTCCTTTCAGGGGTCCGGGGAGCTGTTTTTT. This encodes CASSSFQGSGELFF. V usage is TRBV7-2 and J usage is TRBJ2-2; D may be TRBD1 (6 bases). The V gene's germline CDR1 is SGHTA and CDR2 FQGNSA. Between the trimmed V and J ends, which lost 4 bases and 6 bases, there was a span of 12 bases. The CDR3 contains 14 residues.

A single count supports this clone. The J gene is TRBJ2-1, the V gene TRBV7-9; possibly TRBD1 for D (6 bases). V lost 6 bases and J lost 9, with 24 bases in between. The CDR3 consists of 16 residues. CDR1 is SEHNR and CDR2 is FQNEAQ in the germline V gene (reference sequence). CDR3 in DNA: TGTGCCAGCAGTTACGCCCAGGGGACAACCTTCGGTGAGCAGTTCTTC. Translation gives CASSYAQGTTFGEQFF.

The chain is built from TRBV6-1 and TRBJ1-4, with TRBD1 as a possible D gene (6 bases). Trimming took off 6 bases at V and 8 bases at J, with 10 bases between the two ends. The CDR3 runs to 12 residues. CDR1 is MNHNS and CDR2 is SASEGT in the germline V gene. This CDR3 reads CASRPGDEKLFF. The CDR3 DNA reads TGTGCCAGCAGGCCAGGGGACGAAAAACTGTTTTTT.

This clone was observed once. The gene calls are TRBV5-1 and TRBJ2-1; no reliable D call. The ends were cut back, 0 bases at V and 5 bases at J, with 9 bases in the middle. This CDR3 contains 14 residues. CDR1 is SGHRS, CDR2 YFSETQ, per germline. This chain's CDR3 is CASSLAQFHNEQFF. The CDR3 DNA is TGCGCCAGCAGCTTGGCTCAGTTCCACAATGAGCAGTTCTTC.

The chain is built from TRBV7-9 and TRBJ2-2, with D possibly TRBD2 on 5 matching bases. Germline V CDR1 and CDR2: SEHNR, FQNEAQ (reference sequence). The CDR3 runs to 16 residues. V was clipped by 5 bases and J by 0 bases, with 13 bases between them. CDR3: CASSPTSGTNTGELFF. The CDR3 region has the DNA TGTGCCAGCAGCCCAACATCGGGGACGAACACCGGGGAGCTGTTTTTT.

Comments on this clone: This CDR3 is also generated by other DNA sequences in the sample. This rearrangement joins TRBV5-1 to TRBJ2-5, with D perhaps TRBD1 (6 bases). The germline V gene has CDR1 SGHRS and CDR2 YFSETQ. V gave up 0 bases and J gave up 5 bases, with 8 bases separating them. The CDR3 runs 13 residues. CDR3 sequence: CASSLGQGETQYF. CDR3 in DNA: TGCGCCAGCAGCTTGGGGCAGGGGGAGACCCAGTACTTC.

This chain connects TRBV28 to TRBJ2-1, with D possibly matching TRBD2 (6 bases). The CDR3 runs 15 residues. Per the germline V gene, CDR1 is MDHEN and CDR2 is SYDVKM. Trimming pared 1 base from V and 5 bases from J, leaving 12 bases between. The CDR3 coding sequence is TGTGCCAGCAGTTTATTCCGGGAGAGGGACAATGAGCAGTTCTTC. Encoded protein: CASSLFRERDNEQFF.

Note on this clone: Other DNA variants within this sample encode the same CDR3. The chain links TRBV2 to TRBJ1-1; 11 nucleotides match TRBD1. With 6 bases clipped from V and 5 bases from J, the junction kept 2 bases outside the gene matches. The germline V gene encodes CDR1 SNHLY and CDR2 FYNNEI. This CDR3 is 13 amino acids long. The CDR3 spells CASSGTGGTEAFF. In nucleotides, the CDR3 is TGTGCCAGCAGCGGGACAGGGGGGACTGAAGCTTTCTTT.

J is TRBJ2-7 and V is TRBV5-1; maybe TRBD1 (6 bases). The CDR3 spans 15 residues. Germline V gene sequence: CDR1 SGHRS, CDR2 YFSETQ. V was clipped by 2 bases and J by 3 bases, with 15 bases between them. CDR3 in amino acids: CASSLQGPYNYEQYF. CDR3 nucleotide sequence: TGCGCCAGCAGCTTACAGGGTCCTTATAACTACGAGCAGTACTTC.

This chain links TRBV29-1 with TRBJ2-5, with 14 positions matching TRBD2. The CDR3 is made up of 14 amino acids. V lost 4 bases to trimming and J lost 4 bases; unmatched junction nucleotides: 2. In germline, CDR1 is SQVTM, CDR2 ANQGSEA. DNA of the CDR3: TGCAGCGTTGGACTAGCGGGGGGGCGAGAGACCCAGTACTTC. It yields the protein CSVGLAGGRETQYF.

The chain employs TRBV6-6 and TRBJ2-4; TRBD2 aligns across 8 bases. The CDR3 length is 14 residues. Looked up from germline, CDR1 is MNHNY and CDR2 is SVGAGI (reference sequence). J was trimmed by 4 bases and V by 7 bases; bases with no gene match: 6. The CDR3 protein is CASILQREKNIQYF. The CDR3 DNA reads TGTGCCAGCATTCTACAGCGGGAGAAAAACATTCAGTACTTC.

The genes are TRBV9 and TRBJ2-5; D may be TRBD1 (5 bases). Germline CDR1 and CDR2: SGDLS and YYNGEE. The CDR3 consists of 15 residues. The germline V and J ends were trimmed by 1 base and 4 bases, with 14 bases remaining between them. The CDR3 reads CASSVSGSQGETQYF. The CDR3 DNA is TGTGCCAGCAGCGTATCGGGCTCTCAGGGAGAGACCCAGTACTTC.

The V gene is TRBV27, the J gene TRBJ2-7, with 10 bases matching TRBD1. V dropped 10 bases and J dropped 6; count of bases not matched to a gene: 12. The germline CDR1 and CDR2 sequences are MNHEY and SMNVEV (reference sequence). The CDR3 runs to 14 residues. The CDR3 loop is CATWNDRGRGEQYF. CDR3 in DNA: TGTGCCACCTGGAACGACAGGGGGCGGGGCGAGCAGTACTTC.

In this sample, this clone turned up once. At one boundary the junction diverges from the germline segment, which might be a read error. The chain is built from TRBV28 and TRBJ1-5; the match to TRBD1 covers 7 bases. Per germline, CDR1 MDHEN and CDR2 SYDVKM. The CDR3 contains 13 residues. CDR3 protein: CASSLPDRVHLDF. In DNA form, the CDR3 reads TGTGCCAGCAGTTTGCCTGACAGGGTTCATTTGGATTTT. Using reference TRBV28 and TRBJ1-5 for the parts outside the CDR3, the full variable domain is DVKVTQSSRYLVKRTGEKVFLECVQDMDHENMFWYRQDPGLGLRLIYFSYDVKMKEKGDIPEGYSVSREKKERFSLILESASTNQTSMYLCASSLPDRVHLDFGDGTRLSIL.

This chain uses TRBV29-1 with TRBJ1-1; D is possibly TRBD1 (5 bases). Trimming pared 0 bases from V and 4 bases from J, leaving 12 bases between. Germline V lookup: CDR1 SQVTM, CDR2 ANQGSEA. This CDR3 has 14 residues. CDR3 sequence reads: CSVEEAGRGTEAFF. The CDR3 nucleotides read TGCAGCGTTGAAGAAGCAGGGAGGGGCACTGAAGCTTTCTTT.

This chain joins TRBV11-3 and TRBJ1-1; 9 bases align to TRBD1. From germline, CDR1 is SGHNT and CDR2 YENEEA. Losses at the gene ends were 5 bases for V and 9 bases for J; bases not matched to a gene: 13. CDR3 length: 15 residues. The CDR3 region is CASSMGQGGPEKAFF. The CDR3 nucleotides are TGTGCCAGCAGCATGGGACAGGGAGGACCCGAGAAAGCTTTCTTT.

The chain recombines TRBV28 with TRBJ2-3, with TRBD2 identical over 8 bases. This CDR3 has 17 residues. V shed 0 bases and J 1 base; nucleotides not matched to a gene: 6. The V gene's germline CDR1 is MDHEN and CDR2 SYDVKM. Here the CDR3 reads CASSLWAAGGGTDTQYF. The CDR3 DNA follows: TGTGCCAGCAGTTTATGGGCCGCGGGAGGTGGCACAGATACGCAGTATTTT.

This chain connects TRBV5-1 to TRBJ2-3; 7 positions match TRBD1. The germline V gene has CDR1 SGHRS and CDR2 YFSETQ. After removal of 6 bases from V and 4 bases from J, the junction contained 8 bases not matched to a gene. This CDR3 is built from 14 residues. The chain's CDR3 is CASTHGQVADTQYF. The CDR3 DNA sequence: TGCGCCAGCACCCATGGACAGGTGGCAGATACGCAGTATTTT.

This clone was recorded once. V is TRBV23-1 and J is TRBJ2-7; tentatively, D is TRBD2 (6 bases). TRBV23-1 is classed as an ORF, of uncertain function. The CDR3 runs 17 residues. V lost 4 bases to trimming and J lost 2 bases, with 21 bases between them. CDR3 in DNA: TGCGCCAGCAGTCCACTCCTTCGACCTCGGAGGGCCTACGAGCAGTACTTC. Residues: CASSPLLRPRRAYEQYF.

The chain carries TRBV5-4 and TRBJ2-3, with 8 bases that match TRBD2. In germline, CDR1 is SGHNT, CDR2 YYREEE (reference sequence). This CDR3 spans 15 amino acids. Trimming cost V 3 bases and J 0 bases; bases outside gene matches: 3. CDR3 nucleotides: TGTGCCAGCAGCTCTATAGCGGGAAGCACAGATACGCAGTATTTT. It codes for CASSSIAGSTDTQYF. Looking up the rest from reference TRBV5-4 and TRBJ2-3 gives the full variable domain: ETGVTQSPTHLIKTRGQQVTLRCSSQSGHNTVSWYQQALGQGPQFIFQYYREEENGRGNFPPRFSGLQFPNYSSELNVNALELDDSALYLCASSSIAGSTDTQYFGPGTRLTVL.

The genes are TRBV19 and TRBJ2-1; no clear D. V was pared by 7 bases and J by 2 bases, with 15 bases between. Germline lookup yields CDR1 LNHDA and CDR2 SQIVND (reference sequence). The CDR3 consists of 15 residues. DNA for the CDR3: TGTGCCAGTAAGGTTGCGGCTAACCCCTACAATGAGCAGTTCTTC. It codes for CASKVAANPYNEQFF.

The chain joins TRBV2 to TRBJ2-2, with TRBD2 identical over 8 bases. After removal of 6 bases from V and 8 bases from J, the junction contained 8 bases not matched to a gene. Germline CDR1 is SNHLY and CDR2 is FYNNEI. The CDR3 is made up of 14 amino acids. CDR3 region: CASRDTSGRGELFF. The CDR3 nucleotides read TGTGCCAGCAGAGATACTAGCGGACGAGGGGAGCTGTTTTTT. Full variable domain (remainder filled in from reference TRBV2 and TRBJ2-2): EPEVTQTPSHQVTQMGQEVILRCVPISNHLYFYWYRQILGQKVEFLVSFYNNEISEKSEIFDDQFSVERPDGSNFTLKIRSTKLEDSAMYFCASRDTSGRGELFFGEGSRLTVL.

CDR3 in amino acids: CSVEDPGLGAQTQYF. The CDR3 nucleotides read TGCAGCGTTGAAGACCCGGGACTAGGGGCACAGACCCAGTACTTC. This chain links TRBV29-1 with TRBJ2-5, with 8 bases lining up with TRBD2. V trimming: 0 bases; J trimming: 6 bases; junction bases outside the gene matches: 9. CDR3 length: 15 amino acids. The germline V gene encodes CDR1 SQVTM and CDR2 ANQGSEA.